The 31 T cell receptor beta chains reported below all come from one sample, sequenced in a study of blood T cell repertoires in COVID-19. Profiling relied on immunoSEQ multiplex PCR, and the TCRdb table lists in-frame clones only, not all of them. The sample lists 90,000 to 100,000 clones, 80% to 85% occurring once. Sequencing was done on a sample of peripheral blood. These receptors were obtained from a man in his 60s with acute or convalescent COVID-19.

The V and J genes are TRBV11-2 and TRBJ2-4; perhaps TRBD2 as D (5 bases). The germline V and J ends were trimmed by 2 bases and 0 bases, with 8 bases remaining between them. Germline CDR1 reads SGHAT; CDR2 reads FQNNGV. The CDR3 length is 15 residues. The CDR3 loop is CASSLSGVAKNIQYF. Here the CDR3 DNA reads TGTGCCAGCAGCTTAAGCGGAGTAGCCAAAAACATTCAGTACTTC.

The chain has TRBV6-6 and TRBJ1-1, with D perhaps TRBD1 (6 bases). The length of the CDR3 is 12 residues. Trimming left V 8 bases short and J 5 bases short, with 12 bases between. Germline CDR1 reads MNHNY; CDR2 reads SVGAGI (reference sequence). CDR3 residues: CASYQGKTEAFF. The DNA for the CDR3 is TGTGCCAGCTATCAGGGGAAGACTGAAGCTTTCTTT.

The CDR3 reads CASLLAGHNEQFF. In nucleotides, the CDR3 is TGTGCCAGCCTTCTAGCGGGGCACAATGAGCAGTTCTTC. The rearrangement uses TRBV12-3 or TRBV12-4 and TRBJ2-1; 9 positions agree with TRBD2. V dropped 8 bases and J dropped 5; count of bases not matched to a gene: 4. This CDR3 contains 13 residues.

The chain joins TRBV5-5 to TRBJ2-7, with 7 bases fitting TRBD1. The germline V gene has CDR1 SGHKS and CDR2 YYEKEE (reference sequence). The length of the CDR3 is 14 residues. The V segment lost 4 bases and the J segment 2 bases; nucleotides outside the gene matches: 6. The CDR3 DNA reads TGTGCCAGCAGCCGAGGACAGGATCCCTACGAGCAGTACGTC. It is translated as CASSRGQDPYEQYV.

The chain uses TRBV7-2 and TRBJ1-3; 7 nucleotides line up with TRBD1. This CDR3 has 13 amino acids. Germline assignment: CDR1 SGHTA and CDR2 FQGNSA. V lost 3 bases, J lost 7 bases, and 3 bases stayed unmatched. The CDR3 DNA sequence: TGTGCCAGCAGCTTCGGACAGGCGAACACCATATATTTT. Its translation is CASSFGQANTIYF.

This clone was counted between two and nine times. The J gene is TRBJ1-6, the V gene TRBV7-2; 7 nucleotides agree with TRBD1. After removal of 1 base from V and 9 bases from J, the junction contained 3 bases not matched to a gene. CDR3 length: 14 amino acids. Germline V gives CDR1 SGHTA, CDR2 FQGNSA. CDR3 bases: TGTGCCAGCAGCTTAGACAGGGGATTTTCACCCCTCCACTTT. Its translation is CASSLDRGFSPLHF.

This chain links TRBV19 with TRBJ1-1; no definite D call. Germline V gene data show CDR1 as LNHDA and CDR2 as SQIVND (reference sequence). The CDR3 loop spans 15 amino acids. The V end was cut by 5 bases, the J end by 6 bases, with 19 bases between. The CDR3 here is CASSRGGRLNSEAFF. CDR3 bases: TGTGCCAGTAGTCGGGGAGGGAGGCTAAATTCTGAAGCTTTCTTT.

The J gene is TRBJ2-7, the V gene TRBV6-5; TRBD1 matches 9 bases. The V and J ends lost 6 bases and 3 bases, in that order; junction bases with no gene match: 9. Germline CDR1 and CDR2: MNHEY and SVGAGI. The CDR3 is 15 residues long. The CDR3 bases are TGTGCCAGCAGCCGGGACAGGGATGAATACTACGAGCAGTACTTC. This translates into CASSRDRDEYYEQYF.

This clone was observed a single time. V and J are TRBV27 and TRBJ2-5; perhaps TRBD1 as D (5 bases). V lost 6 bases and J lost 5, with 13 bases in between. CDR3 size: 13 residues. CDR1 is MNHEY and CDR2 is SMNVEV in the germline V gene (reference sequence). The CDR3 here is CASRLVGRETQYF. The CDR3 region has the DNA TGTGCCAGCAGGTTGGTGGGGCGGGAGACCCAGTACTTC.

The V gene is TRBV13, the J gene TRBJ1-5; D is uncertain. Trimming removed 4 bases at V and 2 bases at J, with 6 bases between. This CDR3 is 13 amino acids long. CDR1 PRHDT and CDR2 FYEKMQ come from the germline V gene (reference sequence). The CDR3 sequence is CASSSTGNQPQHF. The DNA for the CDR3 is TGTGCCAGCAGCTCAACAGGCAATCAGCCCCAGCATTTT.

The chain uses TRBV12-3 or TRBV12-4 and TRBJ1-1; D is unresolved. Deletions cut 3 bases from V and 6 bases from J, with 11 bases between. CDR3 length: 13 amino acids. CDR3 sequence (DNA): TGTGCCAGCAGTTTTGGGTTTGCGGCTGAAGCTTTCTTT. This sequence encodes CASSFGFAAEAFF.

V usage is TRBV5-4 and J usage is TRBJ1-2, with 7 positions matching TRBD1. The V and J ends lost 0 bases and 1 base, in that order; junction bases with no gene match: 6. The CDR3 covers 16 residues. Germline CDR1 SGHNT, CDR2 YYREEE (reference sequence). In nucleotides, the CDR3 is TGTGCCAGCAGCTTGGACTCGGGACAGATTAACTATGGCTACACCTTC. Protein: CASSLDSGQINYGYTF.

This sequence joins TRBV7-9 and TRBJ1-1; the D is unclear. There are 15 residues in the CDR3. Germline CDR1 reads SEHNR; CDR2 reads FQNEAQ (reference sequence). V was clipped by 4 bases and J by 7 bases, with 19 bases between them. The CDR3 nucleotides are TGTGCCAGCAGCTATACCATTAAGGAGGGCCTTGAAGCTTTCTTT. Translated: CASSYTIKEGLEAFF. Drawing the rest from reference TRBV7-9 and TRBJ1-1, the complete variable domain is DTGVSQNPRHKITKRGQNVTFRCDPISEHNRLYWYRQTLGQGPEFLTYFQNEAQLEKSRLLSDRFSAERPKGSFSTLEIQRTEQGDSAMYLCASSYTIKEGLEAFFGQGTRLTVV.

The CDR3 sequence: CASSHGTSGGEQFF. CDR3 in DNA: TGTGCCAGCAGCCACGGGACTAGCGGGGGTGAGCAGTTCTTC. V is TRBV7-9 and J is TRBJ2-1; TRBD2 matches 14 bases. J was trimmed by 9 bases and V by 5 bases; bases with no gene match: 3. The CDR3 sequence is 14 residues long. Germline-derived CDR1 and CDR2 are SEHNR and FQNEAQ (reference sequence). Based on the CDR3 plus reference TRBV7-9 and TRBJ2-1, the full variable domain is DTGVSQNPRHKITKRGQNVTFRCDPISEHNRLYWYRQTLGQGPEFLTYFQNEAQLEKSRLLSDRFSAERPKGSFSTLEIQRTEQGDSAMYLCASSHGTSGGEQFFGPGTRLTVL.

The rearrangement joins TRBV5-1 to TRBJ2-1; 9 nucleotides line up with TRBD1. Germline-derived CDR1 and CDR2 are SGHRS and YFSETQ. Trimming at V came to 4 bases and at J to 4 bases, leaving 6 bases not matched to a gene. This CDR3 contains 15 residues. CDR3: CASSAAGQGYNEQFF. In DNA, the CDR3 is TGCGCCAGCAGCGCCGCGGGACAGGGATACAATGAGCAGTTCTTC.

V and J are TRBV10-3 and TRBJ2-4; no clear D. The V end lost 0 bases, the J end lost 10 bases, and 7 bases lay between the germline ends. Germline V gene lookup returns CDR1 ENHRY and CDR2 SYGVKD. The CDR3 spans 12 residues. The CDR3 DNA follows: TGTGCCATCAGTGAGTCGGCGGATATTCAGTACTTC. Translated: CAISESADIQYF.

This clone appeared once. The rearrangement joins TRBV5-1 to TRBJ1-5, with D maybe TRBD1 (6 bases). This CDR3 is built from 15 residues. Trimming shortened V by 4 bases and J by 5 bases, and 16 bases separated the two germline ends. Germline V gene sequence: CDR1 SGHRS, CDR2 YFSETQ. The CDR3 DNA sequence: TGCGCCAGCAGCGAGGGGACACCCTCGGATCAGCCCCAGCATTTT. It encodes CASSEGTPSDQPQHF.

This clone has just a few counts. The chain employs TRBV4-3 and TRBJ1-2, with 12 bases that match TRBD1. The CDR3 spans 16 residues. The V segment lost 1 base and the J segment 8 bases; nucleotides outside the gene matches: 8. From germline, CDR1 is LGHNA and CDR2 YSLEER. The CDR3 sequence is CASSQVAGQGATGYTF. As DNA, the CDR3 is TGCGCCAGCAGCCAAGTCGCGGGACAGGGGGCCACCGGCTACACCTTC.

The gene calls are TRBV7-9 and TRBJ2-7, with 11 bases fitting TRBD1. This CDR3 has 13 amino acids. V gave up 6 bases and J gave up 2 bases; unmatched junction bases: 0. Germline V gene lookup returns CDR1 SEHNR and CDR2 FQNEAQ (reference sequence). In DNA form, the CDR3 reads TGTGCCAGCAGGGGACAGGGGGCCTACGAGCAGTACTTC. Residues: CASRGQGAYEQYF.

This sequence joins TRBV27 and TRBJ1-4; 10 nucleotides line up with TRBD1. The junction had 9 bases not matched to a gene; V was cut back by 5 bases and J by 3 bases. The V gene's germline CDR1 is MNHEY and CDR2 SMNVEV (reference sequence). This CDR3 contains 17 residues. The chain's CDR3 is CASSRRTGGMANEKLFF. In DNA form, the CDR3 reads TGTGCCAGCAGTCGCCGGACAGGGGGGATGGCTAATGAAAAACTGTTTTTT.

The CDR3: CASTHMDRGENTEAFF. In nucleotides, the CDR3 is TGTGCCAGCACCCACATGGACAGGGGTGAGAACACTGAAGCTTTCTTT. The chain carries TRBV18 and TRBJ1-1; 9 bases agree with TRBD1. There are 16 residues in the CDR3. J lost 1 base, V lost 8 bases, and 11 bases had no gene match. Germline values: CDR1 KGHSH, CDR2 LQKENI.

The chain uses TRBV6-4 and TRBJ2-7; TRBD1 might be the D (6 bases). CDR1 and CDR2 (germline): MRHNA, SNTAGT. V was clipped by 5 bases and J by 2 bases, with 13 bases between them. The CDR3 sequence is 14 residues long. This CDR3 reads CASSSGTPAYEQYF. DNA of the CDR3: TGTGCCAGCAGTTCCGGGACACCCGCCTACGAGCAGTACTTC.

The J gene is TRBJ2-1, the V gene TRBV10-3; TRBD2 aligns across 8 bases. After removal of 2 bases from V and 3 bases from J, the junction contained 6 bases not matched to a gene. CDR3 length: 16 amino acids. In germline, CDR1 is ENHRY, CDR2 SYGVKD. In DNA, the CDR3 is TGTGCCATCAGTGAGAGCCGCAGCGGGGGCTACAATGAGCAGTTCTTC. It specifies CAISESRSGGYNEQFF.

The chain employs TRBV3-1 (or the pseudogene TRBV3-2) and TRBJ2-2; D may be TRBD1 (6 bases). This CDR3 is built from 16 residues. With 4 bases removed from V and 7 bases from J, the gap between germline ends came to 19 bases. The germline CDR1 and CDR2 sequences are LGHDT and YNNKEL (reference sequence). The CDR3 DNA follows: TGTGCCAGCAGCCTAAGCGCACAGGGCTCCGTCGGGGAGCTGTTTTTT. Translated, it gives CASSLSAQGSVGELFF.

The chain has TRBV9 and TRBJ1-2; TRBD1 agrees at 8 bases. Germline CDR1 SGDLS, CDR2 YYNGEE. The CDR3 totals 15 residues. V lost 0 bases and J lost 0; bases outside the gene matches: 1. CDR3 protein: CASSVEGQANYGYTF. CDR3 DNA sequence: TGTGCCAGCAGCGTAGAGGGACAGGCTAACTATGGCTACACCTTC.

V and J are TRBV7-2 and TRBJ2-3, with 15 bases identical to TRBD2. Germline V gene sequence: CDR1 SGHTA, CDR2 FQGNSA. The J segment lost 4 bases and the V segment lost 2 bases, leaving 10 bases of the junction unmatched. CDR3 length: 19 amino acids. The CDR3 DNA follows: TGTGCCAGCAGCTTACCAGAAGGACTAGCGGGAGGGCCCCCAGATACGCAGTATTTT. Translation: CASSLPEGLAGGPPDTQYF.

The J gene is TRBJ2-5, the V gene TRBV29-1; 13 bases fit TRBD2. The CDR3 runs to 17 residues. V dropped 3 bases and J dropped 2; count of bases not matched to a gene: 9. The V gene's germline CDR1 is SQVTM and CDR2 ANQGSEA. Here the CDR3 reads CSVDFGGLAGRQETQYF. The CDR3 DNA is TGCAGCGTTGATTTTGGGGGACTAGCGGGAAGGCAAGAGACCCAGTACTTC.

CDR3 DNA: TGTGCCAGCAGATCCATTAACTATGGCTACACCTTC. Translating gives CASRSINYGYTF. The chain uses TRBV6-5 and TRBJ1-2; D is uncertain. Germline values: CDR1 MNHEY, CDR2 SVGAGI. This CDR3 comprises 12 residues. The V end was cut by 6 bases, the J end by 1 base, with 6 bases between.

A few counts support this clone. J is TRBJ2-5 and V is TRBV12-5; TRBD1 is a possible D gene (7 bases). This CDR3 comprises 14 residues. The V end was cut by 5 bases, the J end by 2 bases, with 12 bases between. Germline loops: CDR1 LGHNT, CDR2 FRNRAP. The CDR3 is CASGPQGGQETQYF. In DNA form, the CDR3 reads TGTGCTAGTGGTCCCCAGGGGGGTCAAGAGACCCAGTACTTC.

This clone appeared a few times. The chain uses TRBV7-9 and TRBJ1-2; TRBD1 might be the D (6 bases). The germline V gene has CDR1 SEHNR and CDR2 FQNEAQ (reference sequence). This CDR3 contains 14 residues. V gave up 7 bases and J gave up 0 bases, with 12 bases separating them. CDR3 coding DNA: TGTGCCAGCACAACCGGGACATCTAACTATGGCTACACCTTC. As protein: CASTTGTSNYGYTF.

In DNA, the CDR3 is TGTGCCAGCAGAGAAAACATGGCAAGTGGCTACACCTTC. It translates to CASRENMASGYTF. This chain joins TRBV7-2 and TRBJ1-2; D is uncertain. This CDR3 is built from 13 residues. V was clipped by 6 bases and J by 7 bases, with 15 bases between them. The germline V gene encodes CDR1 SGHTA and CDR2 FQGNSA.